Ten or more counts support the clone carrying this TCR beta chain. Its antigen is currently unknown. This entry comes from a study of regulatory T cells in long-lasting Graves disease. In the study overall: With positive TSH receptor antibodies and over 5 years of antithyroid drugs, Graves' disease was considered persistent.

According to the study, TCR beta libraries were built with iRepertoire HTBI primers and CDR3-region Arm-PCR. In the original workflow: Across samples, roughly 58 TRBV and some 14 TRBJ segments were found. TCRdb re-called the multiplex PCR reads with MiXCR, one entry per CDR3 protein. What appears here as the V and J calls and clone size reflects TCRdb's work, not the paper's. Of 300,000 or so distinct CDR3 sequences listed, about 20% were seen once; the top ten hold 25% to 35%. The time point was: persistent/refractory GD, antithyroid drugs over 5 years with positive TRAb. The TCR library was prepared using RNA isolated from PBMCs. Overall study results and limits: Newly diagnosed patients shared approximately 1,000 public clonotypes; persistent patients shared more than 2,500.

CDR1 is SGHTA, CDR2 FQGNSA, per germline. Trimming took 3 bases from V and 7 from J, leaving 6 bases between them. The CDR3 sequence is 11 residues long. The sequence came from a female donor with Graves disease. The chain uses TRBV7-2 and TRBJ1-2; D is unclear. The specimen comprised peripheral blood mononuclear cells (PBMCs), sampled when the disease was refractory, from a patient treated with antithyroid drugs. The CDR3 DNA sequence: TGTGCCAGCAGCTTCCCCGGTGGCTACACCTTC. It encodes CASSFPGGYTF.